Below are 18 T cell receptor beta chains sequenced from a single sample in a study of blood T cell repertoires in COVID-19. Profiled with immunoSEQ multiplex PCR; TCRdb holds only in-frame clones, not every one. The table records around 100,000 clones, 91% of them present only once. The specimen was peripheral blood. The origin of the receptors is a man over 45 with active COVID-19.

The rearrangement joins TRBV13 to TRBJ2-7, with TRBD2 identical over 13 bases. The V segment lost 5 bases and the J segment 5 bases; nucleotides outside the gene matches: 6. Germline CDR1 reads PRHDT; CDR2 reads FYEKMQ (reference sequence). The CDR3 is made up of 15 amino acids. The chain's CDR3 is CASSGGLAGADEQYF. Written as DNA, the CDR3 is TGTGCCAGCAGCGGCGGACTAGCGGGGGCCGACGAGCAGTACTTC.

V gene TRBV11-2 combines with J gene TRBJ2-6; no clear D. Per germline, CDR1 SGHAT and CDR2 FQNNGV. V was clipped by 1 base and J by 0 bases, with 7 bases between them. This CDR3 comprises 16 residues. CDR3 in DNA: TGTGCCAGCAGCTTAGTCCCAGGCTCTGGGGCCAACGTCCTGACTTTC. It is translated as CASSLVPGSGANVLTF.

A note on this clone: A read error may account for a junction end that differs from germline. The genes are TRBV3-1 (or the pseudogene TRBV3-2) and TRBJ1-1; 7 nucleotides line up with TRBD1. This CDR3 contains 12 residues. Germline CDR1 is LGHDT and CDR2 is YNNKEL (reference sequence). The CDR3 spells CASSQYRDSQNF. In nucleotides, the CDR3 is TGTGCCAGCAGCCAGTACCGGGACAGTCAAAACTTT.

J is TRBJ1-1 and V is TRBV2; TRBD1 might be the D (6 bases). This CDR3 region has 12 residues. V was shortened by 7 bases and J by 3 bases, with 9 bases between the two germline ends. The germline gives CDR1 SNHLY, CDR2 FYNNEI. The CDR3 loop reads CASTAGDTEAFF. DNA of the CDR3: TGTGCCAGCACGGCAGGGGACACTGAAGCTTTCTTT.

The chain is built from TRBV10-2 and TRBJ1-1, with D perhaps matching TRBD1 (5 bases). V dropped 4 bases and J dropped 1 base, with 7 bases sitting between them. This CDR3 has 13 residues. Germline V gene sequence: CDR1 WSHSY, CDR2 SAAADI. The CDR3 sequence is CASSVQGNTEAFF. In DNA, the CDR3 is TGCGCCAGCAGTGTTCAGGGGAACACTGAAGCTTTCTTT.

The chain joins TRBV2 to TRBJ2-1; 11 positions agree with TRBD2. This CDR3 spans 14 amino acids. The trim removed 7 bases at V and 5 bases at J, leaving 4 bases unmatched. The germline gives CDR1 SNHLY, CDR2 FYNNEI. CDR3 bases: TGTGCCAGCAAGGGGACTAGCGGTCACAATGAGCAGTTCTTC. This translates into CASKGTSGHNEQFF.

This chain connects TRBV30 to TRBJ2-5; perhaps TRBD2 as D (6 bases). In germline, CDR1 is GTSNPN, CDR2 SVGIG (reference sequence). V was pared by 5 bases and J by 4 bases, with 14 bases between. This CDR3 has 13 amino acids. CDR3 in amino acids: CAWAPGVRETQYF. The CDR3 nucleotides read TGTGCCTGGGCTCCGGGAGTCCGAGAGACCCAGTACTTC.

The chain couples TRBV29-1 to TRBJ1-1; the match to TRBD1 covers 10 bases. The CDR3 length is 14 residues. J gave up 12 bases and V 7 bases, and 17 bases lay outside the gene matches. Per the germline V gene, CDR1 is SQVTM and CDR2 is ANQGSEA. CDR3 residues: CSAIPFTGTGVSFF. DNA of the CDR3: TGCAGCGCCATTCCATTCACCGGGACAGGGGTATCTTTCTTT.

The chain joins TRBV5-4 to TRBJ1-1, with a weak D call TRBD1 (6 bases). Germline V gene sequence: CDR1 SGHNT, CDR2 YYREEE (reference sequence). The CDR3 has 14 amino acids. The germline V and J ends were trimmed by 1 base and 1 base, with 8 bases remaining between them. CDR3 amino acids: CASSLPTGNTEAFF. DNA for the CDR3: TGTGCCAGCAGCTTGCCGACAGGGAACACTGAAGCTTTCTTT.

The rearrangement joins TRBV5-4 to TRBJ1-4; D might be TRBD1 (5 bases). The CDR3 extends over 15 amino acids. From germline, CDR1 is SGHNT and CDR2 YYREEE (reference sequence). V lost 2 bases and J lost 0, with 8 bases in between. CDR3 in amino acids: CASSLSTATNEKLFF. The CDR3 coding sequence is TGTGCCAGCAGCTTATCGACAGCAACTAATGAAAAACTGTTTTTT.

CDR3 amino acids: CASSLLTGHYGYTF. The DNA of the CDR3 is TGTGCCAGCAGCTTGTTAACAGGTCACTATGGCTACACCTTC. This sequence joins TRBV7-9 and TRBJ1-2, with D possibly being TRBD1 (5 bases). Trimming took 3 bases from V and 3 from J, leaving 11 bases between them. Germline CDR1 is SEHNR and CDR2 is FQNEAQ (reference sequence). The CDR3 runs to 14 residues.

This chain connects TRBV27 to TRBJ2-1, with a possible D match to TRBD2 (6 bases). CDR3 length equals 18 residues. The ends were cut back, 0 bases at V and 2 bases at J, with 17 bases in the middle. Germline V CDR1 and CDR2: MNHEY, SMNVEV (reference sequence). The CDR3 protein is CASSLSRRVGPPYNEQFF. DNA for the CDR3: TGTGCCAGCAGTTTATCGCGGAGGGTGGGCCCCCCCTACAATGAGCAGTTCTTC.

This chain uses TRBV9 with TRBJ2-5, with 15 bases identical to TRBD2. This CDR3 spans 18 amino acids. J gave up 1 base and V 4 bases, and 8 bases lay outside the gene matches. CDR1 is SGDLS and CDR2 is YYNGEE in the germline V gene. The CDR3 DNA is TGTGCCAGCAGCCCTGAAGGACTAGCGGGAGGGGTCCAAGAGACCCAGTACTTC. Residues: CASSPEGLAGGVQETQYF.

The chain uses TRBV4-1 and TRBJ2-7; TRBD1 agrees at 9 bases. This CDR3 contains 14 residues. V shed 1 base, J shed 4 bases, and the junction held 2 bases outside the gene matches. Germline V gene lookup returns CDR1 MGHRA and CDR2 YSYEKL. The CDR3 spells CASSQVTGGYEQYF. The CDR3 coding sequence is TGCGCCAGCAGCCAAGTGACAGGGGGGTACGAGCAGTACTTC.

This clone was recorded only once. The gene calls are TRBV5-4 and TRBJ1-4; 7 nucleotides align to TRBD1. J gave up 4 bases and V 0 bases, and 6 bases lay outside the gene matches. The CDR3 is 16 amino acids. From germline, CDR1 is SGHNT and CDR2 YYREEE (reference sequence). CDR3 nucleotides: TGTGCCAGCAGCTTGGGAAACAGGGGCGTTAATGAAAAACTGTTTTTT. It translates to CASSLGNRGVNEKLFF.

This chain joins TRBV5-5 and TRBJ2-1; 12 bases agree with TRBD2. The CDR3 has 15 residues. Germline V lookup: CDR1 SGHKS, CDR2 YYEKEE (reference sequence). After removal of 0 bases from V and 7 bases from J, the junction contained 2 bases not matched to a gene. As DNA, the CDR3 is TGTGCCAGCAGCTTGGCTCTAGCGGGAGGGAATGAGCAGTTCTTC. This translates into CASSLALAGGNEQFF. The full variable domain, with the rest looked up from reference TRBV5-5 and TRBJ2-1, is DAGVTQSPTHLIKTRGQQVTLRCSPISGHKSVSWYQQVLGQGPQFIFQYYEKEERGRGNFPDRFSARQFPNYSSELNVNALLLGDSALYLCASSLALAGGNEQFFGPGTRLTVL.

The chain couples TRBV6-5 to TRBJ1-4; 7 nucleotides agree with TRBD1. Losses at the gene ends were 5 bases for V and 5 bases for J; bases not matched to a gene: 8. Per germline, CDR1 MNHEY and CDR2 SVGAGI. The CDR3 has 15 residues. Here the CDR3 reads CASSQSSGGNEKLFF. CDR3 nucleotide sequence: TGTGCCAGCAGTCAATCCTCAGGGGGAAATGAAAAACTGTTTTTT.

This chain joins TRBV6-6 and TRBJ1-1; a weak D match, TRBD1 (5 bases). The CDR3 totals 14 residues. The V end was cut by 7 bases, the J end by 4 bases, with 16 bases between. Germline CDR1 MNHNY, CDR2 SVGAGI (reference sequence). The CDR3 nucleotides read TGTGCCAGCACCCGGGACTTGCTTTTCACTGAAGCTTTCTTT. Translation: CASTRDLLFTEAFF.